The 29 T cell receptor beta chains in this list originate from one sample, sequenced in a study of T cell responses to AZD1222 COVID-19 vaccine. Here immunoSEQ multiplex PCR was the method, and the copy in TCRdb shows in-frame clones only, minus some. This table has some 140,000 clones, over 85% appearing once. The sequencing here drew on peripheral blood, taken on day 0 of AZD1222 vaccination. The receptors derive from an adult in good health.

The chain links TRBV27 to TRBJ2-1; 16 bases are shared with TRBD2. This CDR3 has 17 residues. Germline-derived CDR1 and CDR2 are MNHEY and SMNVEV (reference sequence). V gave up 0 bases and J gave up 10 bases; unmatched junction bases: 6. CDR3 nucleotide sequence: TGTGCCAGCAGTTTATCACACCAGGGACTAGCGGGAGGGGAGCAGTTCTTC. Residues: CASSLSHQGLAGGEQFF.

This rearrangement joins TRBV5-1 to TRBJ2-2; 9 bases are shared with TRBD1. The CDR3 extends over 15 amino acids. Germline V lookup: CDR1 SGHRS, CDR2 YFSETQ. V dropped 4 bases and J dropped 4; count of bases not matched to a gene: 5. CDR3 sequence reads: CASSVQGAGTGELFF. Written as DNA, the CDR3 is TGCGCCAGCAGCGTACAGGGGGCGGGCACCGGGGAGCTGTTTTTT.

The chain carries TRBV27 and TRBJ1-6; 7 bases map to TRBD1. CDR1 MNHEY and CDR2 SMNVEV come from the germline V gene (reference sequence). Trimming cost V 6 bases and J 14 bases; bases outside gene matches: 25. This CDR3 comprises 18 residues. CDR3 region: CASSPSSSTGLWNQALHF. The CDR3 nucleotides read TGTGCCAGCAGCCCATCGTCGTCGACAGGGCTGTGGAATCAGGCCCTCCACTTT.

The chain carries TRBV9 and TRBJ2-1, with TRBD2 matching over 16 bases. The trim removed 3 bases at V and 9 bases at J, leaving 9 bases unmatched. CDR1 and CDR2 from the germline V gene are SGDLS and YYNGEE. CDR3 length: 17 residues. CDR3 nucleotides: TGTGCCAGCAGCGCCGGGACTAGCGGGAGGGCCAGGGGTGAGCAGTTCTTC. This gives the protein CASSAGTSGRARGEQFF.

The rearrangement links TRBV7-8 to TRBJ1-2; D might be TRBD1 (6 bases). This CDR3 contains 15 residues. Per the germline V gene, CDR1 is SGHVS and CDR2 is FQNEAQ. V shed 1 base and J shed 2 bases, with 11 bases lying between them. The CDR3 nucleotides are TGTGCCAGCAGCTTAGGATTTCAGGGGAACTATGGCTACACCTTC. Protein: CASSLGFQGNYGYTF. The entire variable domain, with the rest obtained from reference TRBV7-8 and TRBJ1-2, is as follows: GAGVSQSPRYKVAKRGQDVALRCDPISGHVSLFWYQQALGQGPEFLTYFQNEAQLDKSGLPSDRFFAERPEGSVSTLKIQRTQQEDSAVYLCASSLGFQGNYGYTFGSGTRLTVV.

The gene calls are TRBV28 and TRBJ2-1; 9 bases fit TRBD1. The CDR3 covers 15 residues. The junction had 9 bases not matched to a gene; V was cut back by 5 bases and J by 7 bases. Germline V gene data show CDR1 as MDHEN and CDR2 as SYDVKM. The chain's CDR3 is CASSRPGQGDNEQFF. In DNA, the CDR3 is TGTGCCAGCAGTCGCCCGGGACAGGGTGATAATGAGCAGTTCTTC.

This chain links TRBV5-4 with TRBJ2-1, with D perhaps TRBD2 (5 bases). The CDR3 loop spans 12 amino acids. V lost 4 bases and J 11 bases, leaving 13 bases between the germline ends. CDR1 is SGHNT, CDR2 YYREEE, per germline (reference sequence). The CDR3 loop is CASSQSGNKQFF. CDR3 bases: TGTGCCAGCAGCCAAAGCGGTAATAAGCAGTTCTTC.

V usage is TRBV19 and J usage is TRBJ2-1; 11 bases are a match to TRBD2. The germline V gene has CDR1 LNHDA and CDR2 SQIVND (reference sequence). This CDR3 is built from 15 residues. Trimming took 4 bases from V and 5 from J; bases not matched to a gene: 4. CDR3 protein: CASSTLAGGNNEQFF. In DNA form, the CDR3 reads TGTGCCAGTAGTACCCTAGCGGGGGGAAACAATGAGCAGTTCTTC.

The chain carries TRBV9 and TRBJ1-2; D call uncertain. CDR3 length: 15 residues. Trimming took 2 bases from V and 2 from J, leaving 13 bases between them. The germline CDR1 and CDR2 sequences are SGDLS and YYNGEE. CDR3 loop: CASSVAPEANYGYTF. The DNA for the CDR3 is TGTGCCAGCAGCGTTGCCCCAGAAGCAAACTATGGCTACACCTTC.

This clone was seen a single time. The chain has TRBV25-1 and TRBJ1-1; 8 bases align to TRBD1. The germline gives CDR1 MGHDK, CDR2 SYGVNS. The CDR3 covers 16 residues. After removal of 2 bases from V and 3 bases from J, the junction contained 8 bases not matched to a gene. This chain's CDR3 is CASSEKGQGVYTEAFF. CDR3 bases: TGTGCCAGCAGTGAAAAAGGACAGGGAGTCTACACTGAAGCTTTCTTT.

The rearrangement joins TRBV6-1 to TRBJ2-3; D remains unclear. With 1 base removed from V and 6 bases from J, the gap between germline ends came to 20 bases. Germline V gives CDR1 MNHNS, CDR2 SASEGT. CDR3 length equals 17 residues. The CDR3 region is CASSEVRVTSPADTQYF. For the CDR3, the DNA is TGTGCCAGCAGTGAAGTAAGGGTCACCTCCCCAGCGGATACGCAGTATTTT.

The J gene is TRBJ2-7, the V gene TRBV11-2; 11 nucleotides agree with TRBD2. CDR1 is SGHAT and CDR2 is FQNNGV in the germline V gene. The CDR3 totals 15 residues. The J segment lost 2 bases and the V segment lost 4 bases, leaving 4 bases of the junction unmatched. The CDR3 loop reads CASSSLAGGPYEQYF. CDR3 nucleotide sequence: TGTGCCAGCAGCTCTCTAGCGGGAGGACCCTACGAGCAGTACTTC.

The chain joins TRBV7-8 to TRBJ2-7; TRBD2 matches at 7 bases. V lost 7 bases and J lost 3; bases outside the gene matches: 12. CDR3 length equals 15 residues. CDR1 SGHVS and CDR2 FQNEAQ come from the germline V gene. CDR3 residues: CASTPVGGSYYEQYF. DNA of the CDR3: TGTGCCAGCACCCCGGTCGGCGGGAGCTACTACGAGCAGTACTTC.

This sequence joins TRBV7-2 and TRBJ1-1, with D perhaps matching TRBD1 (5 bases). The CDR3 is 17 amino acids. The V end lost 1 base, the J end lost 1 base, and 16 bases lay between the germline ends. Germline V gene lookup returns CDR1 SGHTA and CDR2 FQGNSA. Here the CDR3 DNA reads TGTGCCAGCAGCTTAGAACGGCTTGTCGGGGGGAACACTGAAGCTTTCTTT. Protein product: CASSLERLVGGNTEAFF.

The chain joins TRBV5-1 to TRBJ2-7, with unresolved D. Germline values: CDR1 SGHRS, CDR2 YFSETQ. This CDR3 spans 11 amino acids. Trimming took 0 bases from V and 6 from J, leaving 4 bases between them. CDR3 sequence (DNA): TGCGCCAGCAGCTTGGGTGGCGAGCAGTACTTC. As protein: CASSLGGEQYF.

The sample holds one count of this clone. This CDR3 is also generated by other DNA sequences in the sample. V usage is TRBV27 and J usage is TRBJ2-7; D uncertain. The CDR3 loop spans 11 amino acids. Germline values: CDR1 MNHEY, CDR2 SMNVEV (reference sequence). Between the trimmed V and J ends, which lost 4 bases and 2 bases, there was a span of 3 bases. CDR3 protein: CASSSTYEQYF. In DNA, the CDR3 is TGTGCCAGCAGTTCGACCTACGAGCAGTACTTC.

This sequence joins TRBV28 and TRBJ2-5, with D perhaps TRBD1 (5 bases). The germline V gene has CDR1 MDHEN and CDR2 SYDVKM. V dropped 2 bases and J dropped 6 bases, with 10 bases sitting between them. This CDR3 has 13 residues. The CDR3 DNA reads TGTGCCAGCAGTTTACCAGGGCTCCAGACCCAGTACTTC. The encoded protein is CASSLPGLQTQYF. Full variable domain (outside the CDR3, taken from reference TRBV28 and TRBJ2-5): DVKVTQSSRYLVKRTGEKVFLECVQDMDHENMFWYRQDPGLGLRLIYFSYDVKMKEKGDIPEGYSVSREKKERFSLILESASTNQTSMYLCASSLPGLQTQYFGPGTRLLVL.

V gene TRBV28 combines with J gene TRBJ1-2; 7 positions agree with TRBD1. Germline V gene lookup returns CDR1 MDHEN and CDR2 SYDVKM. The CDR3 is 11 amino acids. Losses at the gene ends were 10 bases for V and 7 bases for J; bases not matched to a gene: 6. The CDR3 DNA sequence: TGTGCCACCTCGAGGGGGCTTGGCTACACCTTC. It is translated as CATSRGLGYTF.

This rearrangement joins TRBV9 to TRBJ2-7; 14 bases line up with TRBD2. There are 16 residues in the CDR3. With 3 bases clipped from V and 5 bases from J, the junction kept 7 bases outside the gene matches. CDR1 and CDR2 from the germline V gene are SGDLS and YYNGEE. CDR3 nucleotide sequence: TGTGCCAGCAGCGCTGGGGGACTAGCGGGAGTGCACGAGCAGTACTTC. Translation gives CASSAGGLAGVHEQYF.

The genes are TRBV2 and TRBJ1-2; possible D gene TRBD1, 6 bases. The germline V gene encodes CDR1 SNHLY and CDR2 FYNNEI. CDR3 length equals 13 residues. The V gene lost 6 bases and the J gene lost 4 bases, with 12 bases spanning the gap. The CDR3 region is CASRQGRGYGYTF. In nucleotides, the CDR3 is TGTGCCAGCAGACAGGGTCGGGGCTATGGCTACACCTTC.

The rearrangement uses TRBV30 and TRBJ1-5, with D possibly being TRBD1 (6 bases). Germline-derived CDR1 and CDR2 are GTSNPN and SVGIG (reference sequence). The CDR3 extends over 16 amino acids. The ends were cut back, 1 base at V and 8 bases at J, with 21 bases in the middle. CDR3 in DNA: TGTGCCTGGAGTGAGGGGGGGCGAGTCATCTTTAAGCCCCAGCATTTT. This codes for CAWSEGGRVIFKPQHF.

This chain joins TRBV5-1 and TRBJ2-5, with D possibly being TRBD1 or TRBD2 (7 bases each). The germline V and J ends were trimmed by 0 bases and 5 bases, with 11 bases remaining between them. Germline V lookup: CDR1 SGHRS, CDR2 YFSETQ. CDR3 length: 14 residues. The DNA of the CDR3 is TGCGCCAGCAGCTTGGACAGGGGAGGGGAGACCCAGTACTTC. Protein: CASSLDRGGETQYF.

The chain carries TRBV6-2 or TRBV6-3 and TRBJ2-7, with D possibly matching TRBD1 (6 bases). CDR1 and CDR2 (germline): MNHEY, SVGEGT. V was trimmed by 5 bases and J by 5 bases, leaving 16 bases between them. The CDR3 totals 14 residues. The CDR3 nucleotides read TGTGCCAGCAGTCACAACAGGGTGAGGAACGAGCAGTACTTC. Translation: CASSHNRVRNEQYF.

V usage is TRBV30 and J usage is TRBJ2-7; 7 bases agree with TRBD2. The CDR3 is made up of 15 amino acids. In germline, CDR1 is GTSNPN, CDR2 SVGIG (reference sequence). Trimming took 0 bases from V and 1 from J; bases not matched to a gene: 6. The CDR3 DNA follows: TGTGCCTGGAGTGTGCAGGGCGGGGGTTCCTACGAGCAGTACTTC. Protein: CAWSVQGGGSYEQYF.

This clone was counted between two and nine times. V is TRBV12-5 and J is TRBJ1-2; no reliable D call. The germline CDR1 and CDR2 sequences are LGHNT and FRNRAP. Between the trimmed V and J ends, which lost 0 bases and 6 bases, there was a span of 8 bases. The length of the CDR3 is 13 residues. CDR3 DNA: TGTGCTAGTGGTTTGGTGGAAACCCATGGCTACACCTTC. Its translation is CASGLVETHGYTF.

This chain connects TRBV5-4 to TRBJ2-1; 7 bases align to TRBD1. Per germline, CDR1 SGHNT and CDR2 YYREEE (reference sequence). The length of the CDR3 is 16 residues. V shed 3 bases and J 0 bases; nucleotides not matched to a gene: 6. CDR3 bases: TGTGCCAGCAGCTACCCGGGACAGCGCTCCTACAATGAGCAGTTCTTC. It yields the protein CASSYPGQRSYNEQFF.

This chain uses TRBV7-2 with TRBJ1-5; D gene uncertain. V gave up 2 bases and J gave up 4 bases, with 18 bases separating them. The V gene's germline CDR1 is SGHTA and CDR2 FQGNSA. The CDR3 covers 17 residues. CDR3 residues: CASSLLHLRHMNQPQHF. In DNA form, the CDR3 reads TGTGCCAGCAGCTTACTCCACCTTAGACACATGAATCAGCCCCAGCATTTT. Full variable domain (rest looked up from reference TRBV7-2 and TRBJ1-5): GAGVSQSPSNKVTEKGKDVELRCDPISGHTALYWYRQSLGQGLEFLIYFQGNSAPDKSGLPSDRFSAERTGGSVSTLTIQRTQQEDSAVYLCASSLLHLRHMNQPQHFGDGTRLSIL.

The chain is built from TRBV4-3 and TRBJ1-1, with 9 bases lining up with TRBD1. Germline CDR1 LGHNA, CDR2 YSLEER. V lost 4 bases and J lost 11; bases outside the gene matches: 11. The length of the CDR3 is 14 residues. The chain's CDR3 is CASSRGIQGAGAFF. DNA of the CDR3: TGCGCCAGCAGCCGGGGAATACAGGGGGCTGGCGCTTTCTTT.

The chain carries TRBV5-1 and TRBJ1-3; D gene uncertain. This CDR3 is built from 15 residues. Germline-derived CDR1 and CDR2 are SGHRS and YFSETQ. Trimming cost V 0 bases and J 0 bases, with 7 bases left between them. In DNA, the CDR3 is TGCGCCAGCAGCTTGGATACAGCCTCTGGAAACACCATATATTTT. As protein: CASSLDTASGNTIYF.